The T cell receptor beta chain described here comes from a study of cytomegalovirus exposure and HLA in healthy donors. The assay was immunoSEQ multiplex PCR, and TCRdb's table has in-frame clones only and misses some. In the table there are more than 85,000 clones, approximately 90% of which are singletons. This CDR3 region has 12 residues. Deletions cut 11 bases from V and 2 bases from J, with 10 bases between. The germline V gene has CDR1 MNHNS and CDR2 SASEGT. Points on this clone: Antigen unknown.

Study-level results: Clusters of TCRs from the first cohort tended to co-occur in the 100 to 150 validation repertoires (as a later analysis found). A few of the chains that were CMV-associated were confirmed in vitro to be specific for CMV antigens. Over 150 TCR beta chains were listed as cytomegalovirus-associated.

The donors were members of the validation cohort comprising about 130 subjects, separate from the roughly 640-subject first cohort. The J gene is TRBJ1-3, the V gene TRBV6-1; D ambiguous. Sequencing was performed on PBMCs. The source of this sequence is a young woman in good health and CMV-seronegative. CDR3 nucleotides: TGTGCCTCGGGGAACACTGGAAACACCATATATTTT. It encodes CASGNTGNTIYF.